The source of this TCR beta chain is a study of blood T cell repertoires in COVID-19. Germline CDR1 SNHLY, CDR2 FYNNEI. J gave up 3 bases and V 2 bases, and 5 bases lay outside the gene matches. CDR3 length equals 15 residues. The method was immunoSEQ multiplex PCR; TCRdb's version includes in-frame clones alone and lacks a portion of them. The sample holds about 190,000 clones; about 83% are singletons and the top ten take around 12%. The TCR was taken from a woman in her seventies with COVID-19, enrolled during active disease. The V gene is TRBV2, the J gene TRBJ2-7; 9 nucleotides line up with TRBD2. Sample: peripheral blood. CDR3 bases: TGTGCCAGCAGTGAATGGGCTAGCGGGAACTACGAGCAGTACTTC. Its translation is CASSEWASGNYEQYF. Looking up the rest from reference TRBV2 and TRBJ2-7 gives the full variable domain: EPEVTQTPSHQVTQMGQEVILRCVPISNHLYFYWYRQILGQKVEFLVSFYNNEISEKSEIFDDQFSVERPDGSNFTLKIRSTKLEDSAMYFCASSEWASGNYEQYFGPGTRLTVT.